The clone carrying this T cell receptor beta chain was seen repeatedly, ten times or more. The target antigen is unknown. The CDR3 length is 14 residues. The V end was cut by 1 base, the J end by 9 bases, with 16 bases between. Amplification by 5'RACE using constant-segment primers produced TCR alpha and TCR beta cDNA libraries that carried sample barcodes and UMIs. TCRdb called the 5' RACE reads again in MiXCR, with one record for every CDR3 protein. The sample consists of tens of thousands of distinct CDR3 sequences, less than 8% of them appearing once. These data originate in a study of T-cell memory formation after mild COVID-19. Background on the study: Across donors, TCR clusters were largely donor specific. Regarding the study as a whole: CD8+ contracting clones occupied EMRA, while CD4+ ones occupied mainly CM and EM.

This sequence was found in an adult who had mild COVID-19 (a few samples of this study predate the infection). Cell type and time point are not known. The genes are TRBV12-3 or TRBV12-4 and TRBJ2-7; D might be TRBD1 (6 bases). The sample comprised PBMCs or a T cell subset sorted from them (not recorded which). DNA for the CDR3: TGTGCCAGCAGTTTAGAACAGGGTAACTGGGGGCAGTACTTC. Amino acids: CASSLEQGNWGQYF.